This T cell receptor (beta chain) was observed in a study of T cell repertoires in cytomegalovirus infection. Background on the study: Well-studied HLA-B-restricted CMV epitopes were used in the study alongside recently identified HLA-C-restricted ones.

Germline CDR1 SNHLY, CDR2 FYNNEI. The CDR3 covers 13 residues. The V end was cut by 8 bases, the J end by 1 base, with 12 bases between. TCRdb reprocessed the reads via MiXCR and lists one record per CDR3 protein. Of roughly 990,000 distinct CDR3 sequences listed, more than 25% are singletons. With regard to this clonotype: The antigen remains undetermined.

The J gene is TRBJ2-7, the V gene TRBV2, with D possibly being TRBD1 or TRBD2 (5 bases each). The receptor comes from a human donor in good health (CMV status not recorded). Some clones in this sample may be carry-over from other donors' samples. The sample consisted of cultured CD8+ T cells from PBMCs, taken from culture after CMV antigen stimulation. CDR3 DNA: TGTGCCAGCGGGGCGGGCCGATCCTACGAGCAGTACTTC. Its protein is CASGAGRSYEQYF.